This TCR beta chain originates from a study of vaccination effects on CD4 cells after COVID-19. Study details: Samples gathered post-vaccine arrived a median of 72 days past the second dose.

The data were produced by immunoSEQ multiplex PCR, yet TCRdb's version contains in-frame clones alone and is incomplete. The repertoire includes about 15,000 clones, less than 85% of them detected once, and about 20% sits in the top ten. This CDR3 region has 13 residues. The J segment lost 4 bases and the V segment lost 7 bases, leaving 5 bases of the junction unmatched. In the ViraFEST assay, antigen-specific CD4+ clonotypes were identified by expansion after peptide-pool stimulation. At the end of 10 days of culture, CD4+ T cells were isolated. Documented for the person is a PCR-confirmed SARS-CoV-2 infection occurring between March and December 2020. Two-dose BNT162b2 or mRNA-1273 vaccination was given to participants. Half the medium was replaced with IL-2 medium on days 3 and 7. On this clone itself: Its target is not known.

Study-level results: Convalescents' post-vaccination spike-reactive clones were chiefly new, vaccine-induced ones. No early post-infection timepoints were available in the study, which also included few convalescent patients.

The starting material was CD4+ T cells from PBMCs cultured with SARS-CoV-2 spike peptides, obtained after COVID-19 vaccination. The TCR was taken from a human donor who had a prior SARS-CoV-2 infection. The chain links TRBV12-3 or TRBV12-4 to TRBJ1-1; the match to TRBD1 covers 8 bases. CDR3 region: CASINTGGTEAFF. The CDR3 nucleotides read TGTGCCAGCATTAATACAGGGGGCACTGAAGCTTTCTTT.